Listed here are 11 T cell receptor beta chains from one sample, sequenced in a study of control samples from healthy donors and cancer patients. Measured with immunoSEQ multiplex PCR; TCRdb has only the in-frame clones, and not every one. This sample has some 140,000 clones; roughly nine tenths occur once, and the top ten carry around 8.2%. The specimen sequenced was blood. Receptors originate from a woman in her twenties or thirties in good health.

The chain employs TRBV25-1 and TRBJ2-6; D remains unclear. CDR1 is MGHDK, CDR2 SYGVNS, per germline. The V end was cut by 5 bases, the J end by 0 bases, with 8 bases between. CDR3 size: 15 residues. The CDR3 region has the DNA TGTGCCAGCAGTCTACATGCCTCTGGGGCCAACGTCCTGACTTTC. It specifies CASSLHASGANVLTF.

The rearrangement joins TRBV2 to TRBJ2-4; 14 bases align to TRBD2. CDR1 is SNHLY and CDR2 is FYNNEI in the germline V gene. CDR3 length: 16 amino acids. Trimming cost V 7 bases and J 6 bases; bases outside gene matches: 8. The CDR3 bases are TGTGCCAGCAAGCCTTCCGGGACTAGCGGGAGAAACATTCAGTACTTC. It codes for CASKPSGTSGRNIQYF.

The table lists this clone with a count of one. V and J are TRBV3-1 (or the pseudogene TRBV3-2) and TRBJ2-7, with D unclear. Trimming took off 3 bases at V and 4 bases at J, with 4 bases between the two ends. Per the germline V gene, CDR1 is LGHDT and CDR2 is YNNKEL (reference sequence). This CDR3 contains 11 residues. The CDR3 spells CASSHGYEQYF. CDR3 DNA: TGTGCCAGCAGCCATGGATACGAGCAGTACTTC.

V gene TRBV24-1 combines with J gene TRBJ2-3; TRBD2 is a possible D gene (6 bases). The V end was cut by 1 base, the J end by 0 bases, with 10 bases between. The CDR3 is made up of 16 amino acids. CDR1 KGHDR and CDR2 SFDVKD come from the germline V gene. CDR3 residues: CATSDFGGGSTDTQYF. The CDR3 DNA is TGTGCCACCAGTGATTTTGGGGGAGGTAGCACAGATACGCAGTATTTT.

The J gene is TRBJ2-5, the V gene TRBV7-3; TRBD2 matches at 11 bases. Germline V gives CDR1 SGHTA, CDR2 FQGTGA. V shed 5 bases, J shed 2 bases, and the junction held 10 bases outside the gene matches. CDR3 length equals 17 residues. The CDR3 spells CASSPGLGLAVQETQYF. Written as DNA, the CDR3 is TGTGCCAGCAGCCCGGGCCTGGGACTAGCGGTACAAGAGACCCAGTACTTC.

The CDR3, as DNA: TGTGCCAGCAGCCCGGACTGCGGAGGCACCGGGGAGCTGTTTTTT. Residues: CASSPDCGGTGELFF. J is TRBJ2-2 and V is TRBV7-9; TRBD2 might be the D (5 bases). In germline, CDR1 is SEHNR, CDR2 FQNEAQ (reference sequence). Trimming pared 5 bases from V and 4 bases from J, leaving 14 bases between. The CDR3 has 15 residues.

This rearrangement joins TRBV29-1 to TRBJ1-1; 10 bases agree with TRBD1. The CDR3 length is 12 residues. V lost 4 bases to trimming and J lost 5 bases; unmatched junction nucleotides: 1. CDR1 is SQVTM, CDR2 ANQGSEA, per germline. CDR3 nucleotide sequence: TGCAGCGTTGGGGACAGGGGAACTGAAGCTTTCTTT. Its translation is CSVGDRGTEAFF.

This clone was observed a single time. This rearrangement joins TRBV12-3 or TRBV12-4 to TRBJ2-1; 9 nucleotides match TRBD1. The CDR3 length is 11 residues. J gave up 15 bases and V 6 bases, and 6 bases lay outside the gene matches. The CDR3 region is CASSRQGGRFF. CDR3 DNA: TGTGCCAGCAGCCGACAGGGGGGCAGGTTCTTC.

V gene TRBV21-1 combines with J gene TRBJ2-1; whether TRBD2, the table's D call, matches the DNA was not checked. TRBV21-1 is designated a pseudogene. This CDR3 has 13 amino acids. Here the CDR3 reads CASSKALADEQFF. The CDR3 DNA follows: TGTGCCAGCAGCAAAGCACTAGCCGATGAGCAGTTCTTC.

The chain employs TRBV7-9 and TRBJ1-2, with 11 bases identical to TRBD1. The J segment lost 0 bases and the V segment lost 1 base, leaving 1 base of the junction unmatched. The CDR3 sequence is 16 residues long. Looked up from germline, CDR1 is SEHNR and CDR2 is FQNEAQ (reference sequence). CDR3 bases: TGTGCCAGCAGCTTAGGGGGACAGGGGGCTAACTATGGCTACACCTTC. This codes for CASSLGGQGANYGYTF.

The J gene is TRBJ1-1, the V gene TRBV27, with D hard to call. This CDR3 is built from 13 residues. Germline V gene lookup returns CDR1 MNHEY and CDR2 SMNVEV (reference sequence). V lost 3 bases, J lost 1 base, and 6 bases lay in between. This CDR3 is CASSFMENTEAFF. Written as DNA, the CDR3 is TGTGCCAGCAGTTTTATGGAGAACACTGAAGCTTTCTTT.